Sequencing of this TCR beta chain was carried out in a study of T cell repertoires in cytomegalovirus infection. TCRdb re-called the reads through MiXCR, storing one row per CDR3 protein. Here the sample spans 200,000 to 250,000 distinct CDR3 sequences, 9% to 15% being singletons. The CDR3 consists of 12 residues. Germline V gene sequence: CDR1 SQVTM, CDR2 ANQGSEA. V was clipped by 5 bases and J by 10 bases, with 17 bases between them. Material: PBMCs. This clonotype was obtained from a human donor in good health (CMV status not recorded). Some clones in this sample may be carry-over from other donors' samples. The chain uses TRBV29-1 and TRBJ1-2; perhaps TRBD1 as D (5 bases). The CDR3 loop reads CSVRGVETSYTF. CDR3 nucleotides: TGCAGCGTTCGAGGGGTTGAGACGTCCTACACCTTC.